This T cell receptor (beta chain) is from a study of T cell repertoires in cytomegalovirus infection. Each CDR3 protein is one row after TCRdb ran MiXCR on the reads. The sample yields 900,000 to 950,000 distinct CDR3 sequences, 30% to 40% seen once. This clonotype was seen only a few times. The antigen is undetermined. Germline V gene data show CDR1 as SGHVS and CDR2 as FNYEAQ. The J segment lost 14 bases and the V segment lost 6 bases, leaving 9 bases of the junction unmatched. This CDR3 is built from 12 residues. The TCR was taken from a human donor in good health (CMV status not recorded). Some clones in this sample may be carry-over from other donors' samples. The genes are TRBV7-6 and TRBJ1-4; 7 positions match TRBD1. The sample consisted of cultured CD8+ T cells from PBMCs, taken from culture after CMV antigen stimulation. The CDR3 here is CASSPDRRGLFF. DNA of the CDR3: TGTGCCAGCAGTCCGGACAGGCGAGGGCTGTTTTTT.